Listed below are T cell receptor beta chains from one sample, sequenced in a study of PD-1 blockade in mismatch repair-deficient tumors. Clones were sequenced by immunoSEQ multiplex PCR, and TCRdb holds only the in-frame ones, with some missing. The sample records over 20,000 clones, around 80% being singletons. The specimen comprised peripheral blood, sampled 12 weeks after starting pembrolizumab. The receptor set was obtained from an adult with mismatch repair-deficient cancer. Both conserved end residues are part of each CDR3. D genes are given only for firm matches. Clone size appears in some rows only: once, few, many, or a class for an expanded clone.

v_call	d_call	clone_size	cdr3_length	j_call	cdr3_nt	cdr3_aa
TRBV7-8	TRBD1	NA	14	TRBJ2-1	TGTGCCAGCAGCAACCGGACAGGGGGCAATGAGCAGTTCTTC	CASSNRTGGNEQFF
TRBV19	NA	NA	16	TRBJ1-2	TGTGCCAGTAGCGCCCGGGACCTTTTCACCATCTATGGCTACACCTTC	CASSARDLFTIYGYTF
TRBV5-4	NA	NA	14	TRBJ2-3	TGTGCCAGCAGTGGAGGACGGGTCTTGGATACGCAGTATTTT	CASSGGRVLDTQYF
TRBV4-1	TRBD1	few	15	TRBJ2-7	TGCGCCAGCAGCCAAGGGGACAGGGACTCCTACGAGCAGTACTTC	CASSQGDRDSYEQYF
TRBV5-1	NA	NA	13	TRBJ1-5	TGCGCCAGCAGCTTGCAGGGTGGGCAGCCCCAGCATTTT	CASSLQGGQPQHF
TRBV11-3	NA	NA	13	TRBJ1-1	TGTGCCAGCAGCTTAGCAGGGAGGACTGAAGCTTTCTTT	CASSLAGRTEAFF
TRBV4-1	NA	NA	15	TRBJ1-2	TGCGCCAGCAGCCCGCCAAGATATTTCGGAGAGGGCTACACCTTC	CASSPPRYFGEGYTF
TRBV29-1	TRBD2	NA	18	TRBJ2-1	TGCAGCGTTGAAGGTGGCAGGGTATGGTACGGCGGGAGTTCTGAGCAGTTCTTC	CSVEGGRVWYGGSSEQFF
TRBV29-1	NA	NA	13	TRBJ2-3	TGCAGCGGGGGGACTTCGCCCACAGATACGCAGTATTTT	CSGGTSPTDTQYF
TRBV7-9	NA	NA	14	TRBJ2-5	TGTGCCAGCAGAGACTATAAGGGGAGGGAGACCCAGTACTTC	CASRDYKGRETQYF
TRBV5-4	TRBD2	NA	14	TRBJ2-2	TGTGCCAGTGGGGGGGTTGCGAACACCGGGGAGCTGTTTTTT	CASGGVANTGELFF
TRBV6-5	TRBD1	NA	14	TRBJ2-7	TGTGCCAGCAGTTACGTACAGGGGGCTCGGGAGCAGTACTTC	CASSYVQGAREQYF
TRBV6-4	NA	NA	13	TRBJ2-3	TGTGCCAGCAGTGGGACAAACACAGATACGCAGTATTTT	CASSGTNTDTQYF
TRBV5-6	TRBD2	NA	14	TRBJ2-3	TGTGCCAGCAGCTCCGGACTAGCAGCAGATACGCAGTATTTT	CASSSGLAADTQYF
TRBV7-9	TRBD2	NA	12	TRBJ2-1	TGTGCCAGCAGCCCGTCTAGCGGGCTGCAGTTCTTC	CASSPSSGLQFF
TRBV5-1	NA	NA	15	TRBJ2-6	TGCGCCAGCAGCTTGGCCGACTCTGGGGCCAACGTCCTGACTTTC	CASSLADSGANVLTF
TRBV19	TRBD2	NA	14	TRBJ2-7	TGTGCCAGTAGTGCAAGCGGGGGTTCCTACGAGCAGTACTTC	CASSASGGSYEQYF
TRBV13	NA	few	13	TRBJ2-7	TGTGCCAGCAGCCCCGGATGGCTTGGCGAGCAGTACTTC	CASSPGWLGEQYF
TRBV6-1	NA	NA	13	TRBJ2-7	TGTGCCAGCAGCGGGACTTTCCGGAGCGAGCAGTACTTC	CASSGTFRSEQYF
TRBV7-3	TRBD1	NA	17	TRBJ1-5	TGTGCCAGCAGCTTAACATCAGGGGGATGCCCCAATCAGCCCCAGCATTTT	CASSLTSGGCPNQPQHF
TRBV19	NA	NA	14	TRBJ1-5	TGTGCCAGTAGCCCCCACTCGGCCGGTCAGCCCCAGCATTTT	CASSPHSAGQPQHF
TRBV6-1	NA	NA	15	TRBJ2-1	TGTGCCAGCAGTGGAACCGGGACAAACAGGAATGAGCAGTTCTTC	CASSGTGTNRNEQFF
TRBV7-8	TRBD2	NA	12	TRBJ2-3	TGTGCCAGCGGAGAAACTAGCGGGAGTCGGTATTTT	CASGETSGSRYF
TRBV7-2	NA	once	13	TRBJ2-5	TGTGCCAGCAGCCTACAGGTACAAGAGACCCAGTACTTC	CASSLQVQETQYF
TRBV12-1	NA	NA	15	TRBJ2-1	TGTGCCAGGGGTACAGGGGGGGGCTCCTACAATGAGCAGTTCTTC	CARGTGGGSYNEQFF
TRBV4-2	NA	NA	15	TRBJ2-5	TGTGCCAGCAGCCAAAACAGACAGTACCAAGAGACCCAGTACTTC	CASSQNRQYQETQYF
TRBV9	NA	NA	14	TRBJ2-5	TGTGCCAGCAGCCCCAGGGACGGGAAGGAGACCCAGTACTTC	CASSPRDGKETQYF
TRBV14	TRBD2	NA	16	TRBJ2-1	TGTGCCAGCAGCCAATGGGCGGGAGTCTCCTACAATGAGCAGTTCTTC	CASSQWAGVSYNEQFF
TRBV11-2	TRBD2	few	17	TRBJ2-1	TGTGCCAGCAGCTTACCCCAGGGACTAGCGGGAAGGAATGAGCAGTTCTTC	CASSLPQGLAGRNEQFF
TRBV5-8	NA	NA	13	TRBJ2-3	TGTGCCAGCAGCTCGCAGTACACAGATACGCAGTATTTT	CASSSQYTDTQYF
TRBV11-2	NA	NA	12	TRBJ2-3	TGTGCCAGCAGCTTAGAAGGGACTGGACAGTATTTT	CASSLEGTGQYF
TRBV11-2	NA	once	15	TRBJ2-5	TGTGCCAGCAGACATCTCAGGGGCCGCGGGGAGACCCAGTACTTC	CASRHLRGRGETQYF
TRBV5-5	NA	NA	18	TRBJ2-5	TGTGCCAGCAGCTTCGCACAGAAGATACAGGGGCGGGGGGAGACCCAGTACTTC	CASSFAQKIQGRGETQYF
TRBV18	TRBD2	NA	14	TRBJ2-1	TGTGCCAGCTCGGGGACTAGCGGGTCTACGGGGCAGTTCTTC	CASSGTSGSTGQFF
TRBV4-1	TRBD1	NA	17	TRBJ2-4	TGCGCCAGCAGCCAAGAAAGCGGACAGGGGGCGTTGAACATTCAGTACTTC	CASSQESGQGALNIQYF
TRBV6-5	NA	NA	14	TRBJ2-5	TGTGCCAGCAATTCTATCGGGGGCGTAGAGACCCAGTACTTC	CASNSIGGVETQYF
TRBV6-1	TRBD2	NA	16	TRBJ2-1	TGTGCCAGCAGTGACCTCGCGGGAGCGGGTTACAATGAGCAGTTCTTC	CASSDLAGAGYNEQFF
TRBV15	TRBD1	NA	14	TRBJ2-7	TGTGCCACCAGCAGAGCCGGGACAGTCTACGAGCAGTACTTC	CATSRAGTVYEQYF
TRBV6-4	NA	NA	15	TRBJ2-7	TGTGCCAGCAGCAAGACCGGGACAAACAACTACGAGCAGTACTTC	CASSKTGTNNYEQYF
TRBV27	NA	NA	12	TRBJ2-3	TGTGCCAGCAGTTTAGGCACAGATACGCAGTATTTT	CASSLGTDTQYF
TRBV14	NA	NA	15	TRBJ1-1	TGTGCCAGCAGCCATAAGGGACGGAGGAACACTGAAGCTTTCTTT	CASSHKGRRNTEAFF
TRBV10-3	NA	NA	15	TRBJ1-2	TGTGCCATCAGTGACCTTACAGGGCCGAGCTATGGCTACACCTTC	CAISDLTGPSYGYTF
TRBV7-9	TRBD1	once	16	TRBJ1-3	TGTGCCAGCAGCACCCTACAGGGGGCGCGTGGAAACACCATATATTTT	CASSTLQGARGNTIYF
TRBV29-1	NA	NA	13	TRBJ2-1	TGCAGCGTTGAGGCCGCCTACTACAATGAGCAGTTCTTC	CSVEAAYYNEQFF
TRBV11-2	TRBD1	once	16	TRBJ2-7	TGTGCCAGCAGCTCCTTTCTGGGACAGAGCTCCTACGAGCAGTACTTC	CASSSFLGQSSYEQYF
TRBV5-1	TRBD2	NA	14	TRBJ2-5	TGCGCCAGCAAAACGGGGGAGGGAATAAGGACCCAGTACTTC	CASKTGEGIRTQYF
TRBV29-1	NA	once	11	TRBJ1-2	TGCAGCGCGGGAGTCGACTATGGCTACACCTTC	CSAGVDYGYTF
TRBV11-2	TRBD2	NA	17	TRBJ2-1	TGTGCCAGCAGCTTAGGTACGCTGCGGGGGAGTCACAATGAGCAGTTCTTC	CASSLGTLRGSHNEQFF